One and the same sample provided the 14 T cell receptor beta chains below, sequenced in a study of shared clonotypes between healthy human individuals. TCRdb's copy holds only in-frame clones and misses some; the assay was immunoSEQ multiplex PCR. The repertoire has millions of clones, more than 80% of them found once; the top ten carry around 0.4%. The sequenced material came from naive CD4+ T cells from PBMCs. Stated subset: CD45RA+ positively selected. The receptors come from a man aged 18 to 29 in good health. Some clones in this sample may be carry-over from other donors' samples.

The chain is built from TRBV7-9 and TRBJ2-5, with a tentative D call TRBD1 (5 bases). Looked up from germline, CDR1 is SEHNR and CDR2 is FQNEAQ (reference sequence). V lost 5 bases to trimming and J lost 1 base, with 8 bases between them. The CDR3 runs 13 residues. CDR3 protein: CASSRRVQETQYF. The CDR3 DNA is TGTGCCAGCAGCCGCAGGGTCCAAGAGACCCAGTACTTC. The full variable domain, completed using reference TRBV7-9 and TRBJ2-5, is DTGVSQNPRHKITKRGQNVTFRCDPISEHNRLYWYRQTLGQGPEFLTYFQNEAQLEKSRLLSDRFSAERPKGSFSTLEIQRTEQGDSAMYLCASSRRVQETQYFGPGTRLLVL.

CDR3 nucleotides: TGCAGCGTTGTTTCCCCTTTTGGGAGCAGCACGGCTAACTATGGCTACACCTTC. Amino acids: CSVVSPFGSSTANYGYTF. This chain connects TRBV29-1 to TRBJ1-2; D gene unclear. The CDR3 is 18 amino acids. Germline CDR1 SQVTM, CDR2 ANQGSEA. Trimming pared 4 bases from V and 0 bases from J, leaving 24 bases between.

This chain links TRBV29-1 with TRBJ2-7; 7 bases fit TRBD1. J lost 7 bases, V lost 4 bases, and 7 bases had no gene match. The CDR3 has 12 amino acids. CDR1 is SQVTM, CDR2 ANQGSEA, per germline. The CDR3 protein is CSVATTGREQYF. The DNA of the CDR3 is TGCAGCGTTGCCACGACAGGGCGAGAGCAGTACTTC.

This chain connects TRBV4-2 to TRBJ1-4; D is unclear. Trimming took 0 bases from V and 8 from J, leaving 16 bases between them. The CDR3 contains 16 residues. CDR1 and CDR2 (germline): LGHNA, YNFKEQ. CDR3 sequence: CASSQDGRRRYEKLFF. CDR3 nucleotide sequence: TGTGCCAGCAGCCAAGATGGGCGGCGGAGGTACGAAAAACTGTTTTTT.

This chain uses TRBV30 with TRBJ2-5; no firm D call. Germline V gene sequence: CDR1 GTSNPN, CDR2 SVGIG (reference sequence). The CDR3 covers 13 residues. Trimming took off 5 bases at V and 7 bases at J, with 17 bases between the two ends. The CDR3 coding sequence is TGTGCCTGGGCGAGTACCCTCGGCGGGACCCAGTACTTC. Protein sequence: CAWASTLGGTQYF.

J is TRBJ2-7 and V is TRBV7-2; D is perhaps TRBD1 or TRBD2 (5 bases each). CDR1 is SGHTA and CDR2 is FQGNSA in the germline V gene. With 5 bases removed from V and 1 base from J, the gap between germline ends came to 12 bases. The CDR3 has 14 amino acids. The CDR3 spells CASSLRDLSYEQYF. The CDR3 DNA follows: TGTGCCAGCAGCCTGAGGGACCTTTCCTACGAGCAGTACTTC.

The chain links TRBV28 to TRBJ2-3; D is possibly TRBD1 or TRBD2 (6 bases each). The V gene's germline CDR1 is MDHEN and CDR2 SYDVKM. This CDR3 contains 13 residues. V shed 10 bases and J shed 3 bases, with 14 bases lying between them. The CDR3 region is CAIRKGGTDTQYF. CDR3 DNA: TGTGCCATTAGAAAGGGGGGAACAGATACGCAGTATTTT.

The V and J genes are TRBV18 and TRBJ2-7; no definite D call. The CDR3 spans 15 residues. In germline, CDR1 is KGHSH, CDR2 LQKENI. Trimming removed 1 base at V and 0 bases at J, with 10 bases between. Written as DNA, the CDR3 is TGTGCCAGCTCACCACTTGATGGGGTCTCCTACGAGCAGTACTTC. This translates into CASSPLDGVSYEQYF.

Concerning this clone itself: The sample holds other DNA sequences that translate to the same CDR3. CDR3 in DNA: TGTGCCAGCAGCCGGGCCTCCATTTACAATGAGCAGTTCTTC. It encodes CASSRASIYNEQFF. This chain uses TRBV9 with TRBJ2-1, with D unresolved. Trimming took 4 bases from V and 4 from J, leaving 12 bases between them. From germline, CDR1 is SGDLS and CDR2 YYNGEE. The CDR3 covers 14 residues.

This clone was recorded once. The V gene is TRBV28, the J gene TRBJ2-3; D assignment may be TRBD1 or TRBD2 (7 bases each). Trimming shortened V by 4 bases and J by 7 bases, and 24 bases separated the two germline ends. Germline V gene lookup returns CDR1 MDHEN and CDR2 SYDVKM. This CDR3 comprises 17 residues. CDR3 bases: TGTGCCAGCAGTTCCCCCGGTCAGGGGGGGAGGATGCATACGCAGTATTTT. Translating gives CASSSPGQGGRMHTQYF. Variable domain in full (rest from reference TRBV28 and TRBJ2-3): DVKVTQSSRYLVKRTGEKVFLECVQDMDHENMFWYRQDPGLGLRLIYFSYDVKMKEKGDIPEGYSVSREKKERFSLILESASTNQTSMYLCASSSPGQGGRMHTQYFGPGTRLTVL.

Here the CDR3 reads CASSPVPEQPQHF. The CDR3 nucleotides are TGTGCCAGCTCACCAGTCCCGGAACAGCCCCAGCATTTT. The chain has TRBV18 and TRBJ1-5; no clear D. Germline CDR1 reads KGHSH; CDR2 reads LQKENI. The CDR3 has 13 amino acids. Trimming shortened V by 2 bases and J by 7 bases, and 9 bases separated the two germline ends.

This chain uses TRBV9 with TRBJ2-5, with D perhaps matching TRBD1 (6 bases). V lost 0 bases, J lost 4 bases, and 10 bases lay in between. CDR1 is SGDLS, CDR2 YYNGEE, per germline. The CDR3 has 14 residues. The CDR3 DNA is TGTGCCAGCAGCGTAGGGGACAATAGAGAGACCCAGTACTTC. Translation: CASSVGDNRETQYF.

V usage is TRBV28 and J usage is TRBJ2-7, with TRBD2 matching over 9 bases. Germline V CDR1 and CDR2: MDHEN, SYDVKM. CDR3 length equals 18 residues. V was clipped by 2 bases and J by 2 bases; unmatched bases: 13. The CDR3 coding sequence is TGTGCCAGCAGTTTACCCTCCGCGGGGGGGCTACGAACCTACGAGCAGTACTTC. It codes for CASSLPSAGGLRTYEQYF.

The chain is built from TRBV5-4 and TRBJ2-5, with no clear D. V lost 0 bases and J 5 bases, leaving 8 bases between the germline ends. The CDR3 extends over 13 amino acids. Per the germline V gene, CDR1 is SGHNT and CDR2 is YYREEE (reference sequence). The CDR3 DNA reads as TGTGCCAGCAGCTTGGCCAGTTCGGAGACCCAGTACTTC. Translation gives CASSLASSETQYF.